A single T cell receptor (beta chain) is shown here with its context. The method was immunoSEQ multiplex PCR; TCRdb's version includes in-frame clones alone and lacks a portion of them. The sample holds about 53,000 clones; roughly 79% are singletons and the top ten take about 14%. This sample stems from a study of blood T cell repertoires in COVID-19. Study-wide background: Both acute and convalescent COVID-19 samples were obtained from the United States, Italy and Spain. The analysed material was cDNA or gDNA that came from T cells, B-cell-depleted T cells, or PBMCs.

The receptor comes from a human donor in a cohort sampled during active COVID-19. The sample was peripheral blood.

CDR3 region: CASSPSSYEQYF. DNA for the CDR3: TGTGCCAGCAGTCCGAGCTCCTACGAGCAGTACTTC. The chain carries TRBV6-2 or TRBV6-3 and TRBJ2-7; D uncertain. Germline V gene lookup returns CDR1 MNHEY and CDR2 SVGEGT. CDR3 length equals 12 residues. Between the trimmed V and J ends, which lost 5 bases and 0 bases, there was a span of 5 bases.